The 8 T cell receptor beta chains below were found in one sample sequenced in a study of blood T cell repertoires in COVID-19. Clones were sequenced by immunoSEQ multiplex PCR, and TCRdb holds only the in-frame ones, with some missing. The table has about 150,000 clones, 80% to 90% seen once. Sequences were obtained from peripheral blood. Receptor source: a man aged 80 or over with acute or convalescent COVID-19.

This chain joins TRBV6-5 and TRBJ1-1, with 8 bases identical to TRBD1. Germline assignment: CDR1 MNHEY and CDR2 SVGAGI. CDR3 length: 13 residues. V shed 6 bases and J 5 bases; nucleotides not matched to a gene: 5. The CDR3 sequence is CASRPGQGTEAFF. The CDR3 nucleotides read TGTGCCAGCAGACCTGGACAGGGAACTGAAGCTTTCTTT.

The chain recombines TRBV21-1 with TRBJ2-1; TRBD2, the table's D call, was not compared with the DNA. TRBV21-1 is reported as a pseudogene. The CDR3 is made up of 13 amino acids. CDR3 sequence (DNA): TGTGCCAGCAGCAGTCTAGCGGGTAGGGAGCAGTTCTTC. Residues: CASSSLAGREQFF.

This chain joins TRBV18 and TRBJ1-1; D ambiguous. CDR3 length: 14 amino acids. V lost 2 bases and J 3 bases, leaving 10 bases between the germline ends. The germline gives CDR1 KGHSH, CDR2 LQKENI. Here the CDR3 reads CASSPLEGDTEAFF. The CDR3 bases are TGTGCCAGCTCACCATTGGAGGGAGACACTGAAGCTTTCTTT.

The chain has TRBV27 and TRBJ1-6; D is undetermined. The CDR3 extends over 16 amino acids. From germline, CDR1 is MNHEY and CDR2 SMNVEV (reference sequence). The V and J ends lost 6 bases and 1 base respectively, with 13 bases between them. The CDR3: CASRSLEESYNSPLHF. Here the CDR3 DNA reads TGTGCCAGCAGGTCCCTTGAGGAATCCTATAATTCACCCCTCCACTTT.

This clone was seen a few times. The chain carries TRBV19 and TRBJ2-2; 7 bases align to TRBD2. CDR1 is LNHDA and CDR2 is SQIVND in the germline V gene (reference sequence). This CDR3 comprises 16 residues. With V trimmed by 6 bases and J by 0 bases, 7 bases remained unmatched. The CDR3 protein is CASRRGEGSNTGELFF. CDR3 DNA: TGTGCCAGTAGAAGAGGGGAGGGCTCGAACACCGGGGAGCTGTTTTTT.

The sample holds one count of this clone. The chain combines TRBV2 with TRBJ2-7; D unclear. The germline V gene has CDR1 SNHLY and CDR2 FYNNEI. The V gene lost 5 bases and the J gene lost 0 bases, with 8 bases spanning the gap. This CDR3 is built from 13 residues. CDR3 in amino acids: CASSTDTSYEQYF. The DNA of the CDR3 is TGTGCCAGCAGTACCGACACCTCCTACGAGCAGTACTTC. Complete variable domain (other parts from reference TRBV2 and TRBJ2-7): EPEVTQTPSHQVTQMGQEVILRCVPISNHLYFYWYRQILGQKVEFLVSFYNNEISEKSEIFDDQFSVERPDGSNFTLKIRSTKLEDSAMYFCASSTDTSYEQYFGPGTRLTVT.

The chain combines TRBV7-2 with TRBJ2-7, with D maybe TRBD1 (6 bases). The ends were cut back, 1 base at V and 1 base at J, with 8 bases in the middle. CDR1 and CDR2 from the germline V gene are SGHTA and FQGNSA. CDR3 length: 14 amino acids. CDR3 sequence: CASSLGTASYEQYF. The DNA for the CDR3 is TGTGCCAGCAGCTTAGGGACAGCATCCTACGAGCAGTACTTC. The whole variable domain, filled in from reference TRBV7-2 and TRBJ2-7, reads GAGVSQSPSNKVTEKGKDVELRCDPISGHTALYWYRQSLGQGLEFLIYFQGNSAPDKSGLPSDRFSAERTGGSVSTLTIQRTQQEDSAVYLCASSLGTASYEQYFGPGTRLTVT.

This clone was detected only a few times. As DNA, the CDR3 is TGTGCCAGCACCCAGGGGTATAGCAATCAGCCCCAGCATTTT. Amino acids: CASTQGYSNQPQHF. The chain carries TRBV6-6 and TRBJ1-5; a possible D gene is TRBD1 (6 bases). CDR1 and CDR2 from the germline V gene are MNHNY and SVGAGI (reference sequence). V dropped 7 bases and J dropped 0 bases, with 10 bases sitting between them. The CDR3 length is 14 residues.